This TCR beta chain was observed in a study of T cells in Graves' hyperthyroidism and ophthalmopathy. This clonotype was detected many times. The CDR3 regions of TCR beta were amplified from RNA transcripts. The TCR CDR3 first-round RT-PCR relied on the HTBI primer set. TCRdb reprocessed the multiplex PCR reads with MiXCR, giving one entry per CDR3 protein. Here the sample spans hundreds of thousands of distinct CDR3 sequences, roughly 14% being singletons. A NOSPECS grade of at least 4, a Clinical Activity Score of at least 3 and duration under 3 months were recorded in ophthalmopathy patients. Diagnoses used clinical symptoms, serum thyroxine and TRAb, thyroid ultrasound and orbital computed tomography. Germline CDR1 reads MNHEY; CDR2 reads SMNVEV (reference sequence). This CDR3 has 16 residues. Trimming took 0 bases from V and 2 from J, leaving 14 bases between them.

Sequenced: blood. The receptor's source is a middle-aged woman with Graves' ophthalmopathy. This chain joins TRBV27 and TRBJ2-7; D may be TRBD1 (6 bases). The CDR3 nucleotides are TGTGCCAGCAGTTTATCCCCCCCGACAGGTGCCTACGAGCAGTACTTC. It yields the protein CASSLSPPTGAYEQYF.